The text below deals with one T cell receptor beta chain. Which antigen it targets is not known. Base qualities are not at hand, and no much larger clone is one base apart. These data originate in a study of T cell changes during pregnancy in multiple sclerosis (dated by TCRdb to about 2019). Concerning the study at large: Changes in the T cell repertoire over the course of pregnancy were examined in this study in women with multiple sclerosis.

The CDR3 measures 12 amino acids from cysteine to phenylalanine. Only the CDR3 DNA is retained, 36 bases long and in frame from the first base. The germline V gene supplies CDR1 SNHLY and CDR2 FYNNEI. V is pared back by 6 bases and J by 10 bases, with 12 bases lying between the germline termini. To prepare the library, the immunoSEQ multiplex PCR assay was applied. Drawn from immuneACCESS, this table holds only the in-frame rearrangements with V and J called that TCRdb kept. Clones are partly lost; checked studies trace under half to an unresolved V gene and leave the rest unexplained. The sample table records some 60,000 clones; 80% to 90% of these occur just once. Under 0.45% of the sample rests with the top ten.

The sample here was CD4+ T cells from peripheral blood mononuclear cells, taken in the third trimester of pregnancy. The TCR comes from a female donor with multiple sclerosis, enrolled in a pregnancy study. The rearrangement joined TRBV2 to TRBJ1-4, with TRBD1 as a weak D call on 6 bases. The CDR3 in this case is CASSAVTGKLFF. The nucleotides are TGTGCCAGCAGCGCGGTGACAGGAAAACTGTTTTTT. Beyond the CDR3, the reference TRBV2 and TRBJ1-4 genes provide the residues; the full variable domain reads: EPEVTQTPSHQVTQMGQEVILRCVPISNHLYFYWYRQILGQKVEFLVSFYNNEISEKSEIFDDQFSVERPDGSNFTLKIRSTKLEDSAMYFCASSAVTGKLFFGSGTQLSVL.